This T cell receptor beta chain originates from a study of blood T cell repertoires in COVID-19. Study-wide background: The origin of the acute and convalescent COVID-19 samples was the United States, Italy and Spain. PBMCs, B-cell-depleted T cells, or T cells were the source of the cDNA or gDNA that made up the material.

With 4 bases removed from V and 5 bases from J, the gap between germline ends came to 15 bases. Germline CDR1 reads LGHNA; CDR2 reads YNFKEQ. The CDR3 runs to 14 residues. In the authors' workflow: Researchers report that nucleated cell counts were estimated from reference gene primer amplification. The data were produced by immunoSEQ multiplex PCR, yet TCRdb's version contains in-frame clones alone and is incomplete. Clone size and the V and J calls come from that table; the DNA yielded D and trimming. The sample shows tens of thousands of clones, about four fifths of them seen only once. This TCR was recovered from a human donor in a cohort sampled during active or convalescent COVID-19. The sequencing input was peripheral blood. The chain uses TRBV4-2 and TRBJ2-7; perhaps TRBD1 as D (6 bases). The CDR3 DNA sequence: TGTGCCAGCAGCCCACAGGGTAACTGGAACGAGCAGTACTTC. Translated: CASSPQGNWNEQYF.